The 31 T cell receptor beta chains listed next were all sequenced from one sample in a study of blood T cell repertoires in COVID-19. Profiled with immunoSEQ multiplex PCR; TCRdb holds only in-frame clones, not every one. The data contain 90,000 to 110,000 clones, 80% of them singletons. The sample taken for sequencing was peripheral blood. Receptors originate from a human donor in a cohort sampled during active or convalescent COVID-19.

This clone was counted a few times. The J gene is TRBJ2-3, the V gene TRBV2, with 7 bases matching TRBD2. The CDR3 contains 15 residues. With V trimmed by 9 bases and J by 2 bases, 11 bases remained unmatched. Germline CDR1 and CDR2: SNHLY and FYNNEI. This CDR3 reads CASTSSGLNTDTQYF. The CDR3 region has the DNA TGTGCCAGTACCTCTTCGGGACTAAACACAGATACGCAGTATTTT.

This rearrangement joins TRBV18 to TRBJ2-1, with unresolved D. The CDR3 covers 16 residues. Trimming left V 0 bases short and J 7 bases short, with 16 bases between. Germline V gene data show CDR1 as KGHSH and CDR2 as LQKENI. In nucleotides, the CDR3 is TGTGCCAGCTCACCACCGTCCGGGTCTAGTGGGAATGAGCAGTTCTTC. Its protein product is CASSPPSGSSGNEQFF.

Written as DNA, the CDR3 is TGTGCCAGCAGTTTGGTACAGGGCCTCGGCGAGCAGTACTTC. It is translated as CASSLVQGLGEQYF. The chain combines TRBV28 with TRBJ2-7; D is possibly TRBD1 (6 bases). Germline V gives CDR1 MDHEN, CDR2 SYDVKM. V lost 3 bases and J 6 bases, leaving 15 bases between the germline ends. This CDR3 region has 14 residues.

The rearrangement uses TRBV29-1 and TRBJ1-2, with a weak D call TRBD1 (6 bases). Germline V CDR1 and CDR2: SQVTM, ANQGSEA. This CDR3 contains 13 residues. Trimming cost V 6 bases and J 3 bases, with 14 bases left between them. This CDR3 is CSVVQGSDYGYTF. The CDR3 DNA reads as TGCAGCGTGGTACAGGGATCAGACTATGGCTACACCTTC.

This rearrangement joins TRBV29-1 to TRBJ1-1; D is perhaps TRBD1 (5 bases). The germline V and J ends were trimmed by 7 bases and 7 bases, with 16 bases remaining between them. Germline V lookup: CDR1 SQVTM, CDR2 ANQGSEA. CDR3 size: 12 residues. CDR3 in DNA: TGCAGCGGGAGAGACCCGGGGGTTGAAGCTTTCTTT. The encoded protein is CSGRDPGVEAFF.

The chain combines TRBV19 with TRBJ1-1; 7 bases fit TRBD1. V was pared by 8 bases and J by 0 bases, with 6 bases of the junction left unmatched. The CDR3 is 14 residues long. Germline-derived CDR1 and CDR2 are LNHDA and SQIVND (reference sequence). CDR3 sequence: CASSQGWVNTEAFF. For the CDR3, the DNA is TGTGCCAGTTCACAGGGGTGGGTGAACACTGAAGCTTTCTTT.

This chain uses TRBV29-1 with TRBJ2-1, with 8 bases fitting TRBD1. CDR3 length: 13 residues. Germline trimming cut 6 bases from V and 2 bases from J; bases unmatched to any gene: 3. The germline gives CDR1 SQVTM, CDR2 ANQGSEA. The chain's CDR3 is CSVRDRTYNEQFF. The CDR3 region has the DNA TGCAGCGTCCGGGACAGGACCTACAATGAGCAGTTCTTC.

The rearrangement links TRBV5-1 to TRBJ1-6; D uncertain. The CDR3 contains 17 residues. Trimming pared 1 base from V and 1 base from J, leaving 12 bases between. Germline loops: CDR1 SGHRS, CDR2 YFSETQ. CDR3 coding DNA: TGCGCCAGCAGCTTGTCCCCCTTCAGGTCCTATAATTCACCCCTCCACTTT. This sequence encodes CASSLSPFRSYNSPLHF.

This clone appeared a few times. The genes are TRBV6-2 or TRBV6-3 and TRBJ1-1; D is perhaps TRBD1 (6 bases). Between the trimmed V and J ends, which lost 5 bases and 5 bases, there was a span of 12 bases. CDR1 is MNHEY and CDR2 is SVGEGT in the germline V gene. The CDR3 extends over 13 amino acids. As DNA, the CDR3 is TGTGCCAGCAGTCAAACAGGGTGGACTGAAGCTTTCTTT. This gives the protein CASSQTGWTEAFF.

The V gene is TRBV10-3, the J gene TRBJ1-3, with TRBD1 matching over 7 bases. This CDR3 is built from 14 residues. With 3 bases clipped from V and 10 bases from J, the junction kept 9 bases outside the gene matches. CDR1 is ENHRY and CDR2 is SYGVKD in the germline V gene. CDR3: CAISDPKQGRTIYF. The CDR3 DNA sequence: TGTGCCATCAGTGACCCCAAACAGGGGAGAACCATATATTTT.

The chain is built from TRBV5-4 and TRBJ2-7, with TRBD1 as a possible D gene (8 bases). The V end was cut by 4 bases, the J end by 2 bases, with 22 bases between. The CDR3 length is 17 residues. From germline, CDR1 is SGHNT and CDR2 YYREEE (reference sequence). The CDR3 here is CASSPGPGGAGAYEQYF. CDR3 coding DNA: TGTGCCAGCAGCCCGGGACCAGGGGGCGCGGGGGCCTACGAGCAGTACTTC.

The V gene is TRBV5-4, the J gene TRBJ2-1; D is ambiguous. V lost 0 bases and J 6 bases, leaving 7 bases between the germline ends. From germline, CDR1 is SGHNT and CDR2 YYREEE (reference sequence). The CDR3 covers 13 residues. CDR3 sequence (DNA): TGTGCCAGCAGCTTGGTGCCTAGCAATGAGCAGTTCTTC. This gives the protein CASSLVPSNEQFF.

This clone showed up just once. The genes are TRBV7-2 and TRBJ2-3; 9 bases agree with TRBD2. Germline V gives CDR1 SGHTA, CDR2 FQGNSA. V was pared by 4 bases and J by 5 bases, with 13 bases of the junction left unmatched. The CDR3 consists of 17 residues. The CDR3 region is CASSYQAGGLPRDTQYF. The CDR3 nucleotides read TGTGCCAGCAGCTACCAAGCGGGAGGTCTCCCCAGAGATACGCAGTATTTT.

J is TRBJ1-4 and V is TRBV18, with D maybe TRBD1 (6 bases). The CDR3 has 16 residues. Germline V gene sequence: CDR1 KGHSH, CDR2 LQKENI. Trimming took 5 bases from V and 0 from J, leaving 13 bases between them. CDR3 protein: CASSSRDIATNEKLFF. The CDR3 DNA reads as TGTGCCAGCTCATCACGGGACATTGCAACTAATGAAAAACTGTTTTTT.

The rearrangement links TRBV28 to TRBJ2-7; a possible D gene is TRBD1 (6 bases). Germline CDR1 and CDR2: MDHEN and SYDVKM. The CDR3 contains 12 residues. Trimming stripped 6 bases from V and 5 bases from J, with 11 bases between. Written as DNA, the CDR3 is TGTGCCAGCAGGGACAGTTCCCACGAGCAGTACTTC. Its translation is CASRDSSHEQYF.

The chain joins TRBV9 to TRBJ1-3, with TRBD1 identical over 7 bases. Per germline, CDR1 SGDLS and CDR2 YYNGEE. CDR3 length equals 15 residues. Trimming took 4 bases from V and 0 from J; bases not matched to a gene: 4. The CDR3 reads CASSTRDSSGNTIYF. The CDR3 DNA reads as TGTGCCAGCAGCACCCGGGACAGCTCTGGAAACACCATATATTTT.

V and J are TRBV7-9 and TRBJ2-2, with TRBD1 as a possible D gene (6 bases). Trimming shortened V by 2 bases and J by 3 bases, and 7 bases separated the two germline ends. From germline, CDR1 is SEHNR and CDR2 FQNEAQ (reference sequence). CDR3 length equals 14 residues. The CDR3 DNA follows: TGTGCCAGCAGCTTAACAGGGTACACCGGGGAGCTGTTTTTT. Protein: CASSLTGYTGELFF.

The CDR3 DNA follows: TGTGCCAGCAGTTTCAGGGGGCAAGAGACCCAGTACTTC. Translated: CASSFRGQETQYF. This chain joins TRBV6-5 and TRBJ2-5; 7 positions match TRBD1. With 4 bases clipped from V and 2 bases from J, the junction kept 1 base outside the gene matches. The CDR3 totals 13 residues. CDR1 MNHEY and CDR2 SVGAGI come from the germline V gene.

This chain joins TRBV4-1 and TRBJ2-1, with unresolved D. The CDR3 sequence is 16 residues long. Trimming stripped 4 bases from V and 0 bases from J, with 13 bases between. Germline assignment: CDR1 MGHRA and CDR2 YSYEKL. CDR3 sequence (DNA): TGCGCCAGCAGCCCCTTGGCGGCGAGCTCCTACAATGAGCAGTTCTTC. This gives the protein CASSPLAASSYNEQFF.

The chain combines TRBV9 with TRBJ1-6; D ambiguous. This CDR3 contains 12 residues. Germline CDR1 and CDR2: SGDLS and YYNGEE. Trimming pared 7 bases from V and 7 bases from J, leaving 9 bases between. The CDR3 loop is CASSTENSPLHF. In nucleotides, the CDR3 is TGTGCCAGCTCCACGGAGAATTCACCCCTCCACTTT.

This clone occurred once. The chain couples TRBV5-5 to TRBJ2-7; D is possibly TRBD1 (6 bases). Deletions cut 4 bases from V and 4 bases from J, with 9 bases between. This CDR3 has 12 amino acids. Germline-derived CDR1 and CDR2 are SGHKS and YYEKEE (reference sequence). The CDR3 region is CASSRDRYEQYF. CDR3 nucleotides: TGTGCCAGCAGCCGTGACAGGTACGAGCAGTACTTC.

The gene calls are TRBV21-1 and TRBJ2-7; TRBD2, the table's D call, was not compared with the DNA. TRBV21-1 is labeled a pseudogene. The CDR3 has 17 residues. CDR3 DNA sequence: TGTGCCAGCAGCATAGATCGATGGAGGAAGGATAAGAACGAGCAGTACTTC. It codes for CASSIDRWRKDKNEQYF.

The chain uses TRBV5-3 and TRBJ1-3; D unresolved. TRBV5-3 is given ORF status, its function remaining uncertain. Trimming took off 1 base at V and 3 bases at J, with 8 bases between the two ends. The CDR3 runs 14 residues. The CDR3 region has the DNA TGTGCCAGAAGCTTGAGGAGATTTGGAAACACCATATATTTT. Protein sequence: CARSLRRFGNTIYF.

This chain links TRBV5-5 with TRBJ2-1; no clear D gene. The germline V gene encodes CDR1 SGHKS and CDR2 YYEKEE (reference sequence). Trimming took 0 bases from V and 4 from J, leaving 11 bases between them. The CDR3 runs to 15 residues. The CDR3 loop reads CASSLAFVAYNEQFF. CDR3 nucleotide sequence: TGTGCCAGCAGCTTGGCTTTTGTGGCTTACAATGAGCAGTTCTTC.

The chain joins TRBV18 to TRBJ2-7; D is perhaps TRBD2 (6 bases). The CDR3 spans 14 residues. V lost 3 bases to trimming and J lost 9 bases, with 18 bases between them. The germline gives CDR1 KGHSH, CDR2 LQKENI. CDR3 sequence (DNA): TGTGCCAGCTCACCGCCCGACGGAGGGGTAAGGCAGTACTTC. Translated, it gives CASSPPDGGVRQYF. The full variable domain, in which reference TRBV18 and TRBJ2-7 provide the parts outside the CDR3, is NAGVMQNPRHLVRRRGQEARLRCSPMKGHSHVYWYRQLPEEGLKFMVYLQKENIIDESGMPKERFSAEFPKEGPSILRIQQVVRGDSAAYFCASSPPDGGVRQYFGPGTRLTVT.

This chain links TRBV7-9 with TRBJ2-5; 8 bases agree with TRBD2. Germline V lookup: CDR1 SEHNR, CDR2 FQNEAQ (reference sequence). With 7 bases clipped from V and 5 bases from J, the junction kept 15 bases outside the gene matches. The CDR3 consists of 16 residues. CDR3 region: CASNSGSGMRGETQYF. For the CDR3, the DNA is TGTGCCAGCAACTCTGGTAGCGGGATGCGGGGGGAGACCCAGTACTTC.

This sequence joins TRBV20-1 and TRBJ2-3; TRBD2 agrees at 12 bases. The V and J ends lost 3 bases and 5 bases, in that order; junction bases with no gene match: 9. The CDR3 has 16 residues. Germline loops: CDR1 DFQATT, CDR2 SNEGSKA (reference sequence). CDR3 DNA: TGCAGTGCTAGTTCAGTCCTAGCGGGAGGGGTAGATACGCAGTATTTT. It yields the protein CSASSVLAGGVDTQYF.

This chain joins TRBV7-2 and TRBJ2-3; the match to TRBD2 covers 7 bases. Per germline, CDR1 SGHTA and CDR2 FQGNSA. The CDR3 is 16 residues long. Trimming cost V 0 bases and J 7 bases; bases outside gene matches: 10. The CDR3 region is CASSLAIQGGVNTQYF. CDR3 sequence (DNA): TGTGCCAGCAGCTTAGCGATCCAGGGAGGGGTAAATACGCAGTATTTT.

The chain joins TRBV10-3 to TRBJ2-5; TRBD1 is a possible D gene (6 bases). Trimming removed 3 bases at V and 5 bases at J, with 16 bases between. CDR1 and CDR2 (germline): ENHRY, SYGVKD. The CDR3 sequence is 15 residues long. CDR3 residues: CAISDGGLVGETQYF. The CDR3, as DNA: TGTGCCATCAGTGATGGGGGCCTCGTTGGGGAGACCCAGTACTTC.

The chain carries TRBV9 and TRBJ1-1; D not resolved. Germline V gene data show CDR1 as SGDLS and CDR2 as YYNGEE. V was pared by 1 base and J by 2 bases, with 6 bases between. The CDR3 length is 13 residues. As DNA, the CDR3 is TGTGCCAGCAGCGTAAACAGAAACACTGAAGCTTTCTTT. Translation: CASSVNRNTEAFF.

The sample holds one count of this clone. This chain uses TRBV6-5 with TRBJ1-6, with D tentatively TRBD1 (5 bases). Germline values: CDR1 MNHEY, CDR2 SVGAGI. The ends were cut back, 5 bases at V and 7 bases at J, with 9 bases in the middle. The CDR3 is 13 residues long. DNA of the CDR3: TGTGCCAGCAGTCTAGACAGAAATTCACCCCTCCACTTT. This codes for CASSLDRNSPLHF.